These 30 T cell receptor beta chains were sequenced from one sample in a study of T cells in Graves' hyperthyroidism and ophthalmopathy. Amplified regions were TCR beta CDR3 sequences from RNA transcripts. The TCR CDR3 first-round RT-PCR relied on the HTBI primer set. TCRdb recomputed calls from the multiplex PCR reads with MiXCR, one row per CDR3 protein. The table lists hundreds of thousands of distinct CDR3 sequences, roughly 20% of them singletons, with roughly 30% in the top ten. Sequenced input: blood. The receptors were gathered from a man aged 25-45 years with Graves' ophthalmopathy.

Only a few counts were recorded for this clonotype. A read error may account for a junction end that differs from germline. V is TRBV7-7 and J is TRBJ2-3; D is unclear. CDR1 is SSHAT and CDR2 is FNYEAQ in the germline V gene (reference sequence). The CDR3 runs to 14 residues. The CDR3 nucleotides are TGTGCTAGCAGCTTAGAAAGCGCTTCGGATACGCAGTATTTT. Protein sequence: CASSLESASDTQYF. Using reference TRBV7-7 and TRBJ2-3 for the parts outside the CDR3, the full variable domain is GAGVSQSPRYKVTKRGQDVTLRCDPISSHATLYWYQQALGQGPEFLTYFNYEAQPDKSGLPSDRFSAERPEGSISTLTIQRTEQRDSAMYRCASSLESASDTQYFGPGTRLTVL.

This clonotype appeared a few times. The rearrangement links TRBV4-3 to TRBJ2-7, with D perhaps matching TRBD2 (7 bases). V shed 4 bases and J shed 5 bases, with 15 bases lying between them. The germline V gene encodes CDR1 LGHNA and CDR2 YSLEER. The CDR3 is 14 amino acids. The CDR3: CASSRYREGHEQYF. For the CDR3, the DNA is TGCGCCAGCAGCCGTTACAGGGAGGGTCACGAGCAGTACTTC.

The V and J genes are TRBV9 and TRBJ2-7, with D uncertain. CDR1 SGDLS and CDR2 YYNGEE come from the germline V gene. This CDR3 is 15 amino acids long. The V and J ends lost 2 bases and 1 base respectively, with 13 bases between them. The CDR3 loop reads CASSVDGGLSYEQYF. CDR3 in DNA: TGTGCCAGCAGCGTTGACGGCGGATTATCCTACGAGCAGTACTTC.

This chain links TRBV27 with TRBJ1-6, with 7 bases identical to TRBD1. After removal of 0 bases from V and 9 bases from J, the junction contained 5 bases not matched to a gene. CDR3 size: 15 residues. CDR1 is MNHEY and CDR2 is SMNVEV in the germline V gene (reference sequence). CDR3 protein: CASSLSGTARSPLHF. In DNA, the CDR3 is TGTGCCAGCAGTTTATCGGGGACAGCCCGTTCACCCCTCCACTTT.

This clonotype has a count of ten or more. In nucleotides, the CDR3 is TGTGCCAGCAGCACGACAGGGGTCGACTACGAGCAGTACTTC. Translation gives CASSTTGVDYEQYF. V usage is TRBV7-9 and J usage is TRBJ2-7; 8 nucleotides match TRBD1. CDR3 size: 14 residues. Trimming removed 5 bases from V and 3 bases from J; junction bases left unmatched: 6. CDR1 and CDR2 (germline): SEHNR, FQNEAQ (reference sequence).

This clonotype was seen repeatedly, ten times or more. The J gene is TRBJ1-4, the V gene TRBV28; tentative D call: TRBD1 (5 bases). CDR3 length: 16 residues. CDR1 MDHEN and CDR2 SYDVKM come from the germline V gene. Trimming took off 0 bases at V and 0 bases at J, with 8 bases between the two ends. The CDR3 protein is CASSLWQGATNEKLFF. The CDR3 nucleotides are TGTGCCAGCAGTTTATGGCAGGGTGCAACTAATGAAAAACTGTTTTTT.

At least ten counts were recorded for this clonotype. V and J are TRBV28 and TRBJ2-3, with D perhaps matching TRBD1 (6 bases). There are 17 residues in the CDR3. Trimming removed 4 bases from V and 2 bases from J, with 19 bases in between. Germline V gene lookup returns CDR1 MDHEN and CDR2 SYDVKM. CDR3 protein: CASSSWTASPSTDTQYF. The CDR3 DNA sequence: TGTGCCAGCAGTTCCTGGACAGCCTCTCCCTCCACAGATACGCAGTATTTT.

The table lists this clonotype with many counts. The genes are TRBV11-2 and TRBJ2-7; 7 nucleotides align to TRBD2. Germline CDR1 is SGHAT and CDR2 is FQNNGV. The V gene end was trimmed by 2 bases and the J gene end by 4 bases; junction bases not matched to a gene: 17. The CDR3 loop spans 18 amino acids. Written as DNA, the CDR3 is TGTGCCAGCAGCTTACCGCGGTTTATGTCTAGCGGAGGTTACGAGCAGTACTTC. It codes for CASSLPRFMSSGGYEQYF.

The rearrangement joins TRBV7-9 to TRBJ1-2; D might be TRBD1 (6 bases). V lost 2 bases and J 3 bases, leaving 10 bases between the germline ends. The CDR3 length is 14 residues. From germline, CDR1 is SEHNR and CDR2 FQNEAQ (reference sequence). Here the CDR3 DNA reads TGTGCCAGCAGCTTATCCGGGGGGCACTATGGCTACACCTTC. Translated: CASSLSGGHYGYTF. Variable domain in full (rest from reference TRBV7-9 and TRBJ1-2): DTGVSQNPRHKITKRGQNVTFRCDPISEHNRLYWYRQTLGQGPEFLTYFQNEAQLEKSRLLSDRFSAERPKGSFSTLEIQRTEQGDSAMYLCASSLSGGHYGYTFGSGTRLTVV.

The table lists this clonotype with a few counts. The rearrangement uses TRBV4-1 and TRBJ1-4; D not certain. With 2 bases removed from V and 5 bases from J, the gap between germline ends came to 15 bases. CDR3 length: 16 residues. CDR1 MGHRA and CDR2 YSYEKL come from the germline V gene. The CDR3, as DNA: TGCGCCAGCAGCCAACCTCGGGGTAACCTCAATGAAAAACTGTTTTTT. As protein: CASSQPRGNLNEKLFF.

This clonotype occurred a few times. The chain uses TRBV5-5 and TRBJ2-7; the D is unclear. The CDR3 runs to 14 residues. Trimming took 0 bases from V and 3 from J, leaving 10 bases between them. Germline assignment: CDR1 SGHKS and CDR2 YYEKEE (reference sequence). The CDR3 nucleotides are TGTGCCAGCAGCTTGGCTTACAGCAGCTACGAGCAGTACTTC. Translated, it gives CASSLAYSSYEQYF.

This clonotype has a count of ten or more. The chain is built from TRBV28 and TRBJ1-4; D not certain. This CDR3 contains 14 residues. V gave up 1 base and J gave up 8 bases, with 11 bases separating them. CDR1 and CDR2 from the germline V gene are MDHEN and SYDVKM. CDR3 DNA: TGTGCCAGCAGTTTATCTAGGGAGGGCGAAAAACTGTTTTTT. This translates into CASSLSREGEKLFF.

At least ten counts were recorded for this clonotype. The gene calls are TRBV13 and TRBJ2-1; unclear D gene. Trimming took off 1 base at V and 5 bases at J, with 12 bases between the two ends. This CDR3 comprises 15 residues. Germline CDR1 and CDR2: PRHDT and FYEKMQ (reference sequence). The CDR3 region has the DNA TGTGCCAGCAGCTTAGCGGCTAGTCTTAACAATGAGCAGTTCTTC. It is translated as CASSLAASLNNEQFF.

This clonotype was observed a handful of times. The gene calls are TRBV9 and TRBJ2-5; possible D gene TRBD1, 6 bases. Germline values: CDR1 SGDLS, CDR2 YYNGEE. V lost 0 bases and J lost 6, with 12 bases in between. CDR3 length: 14 amino acids. The CDR3, as DNA: TGTGCCAGCAGCGTAGACGGGACAACAAAGACCCAGTACTTC. This gives the protein CASSVDGTTKTQYF.

Ten or more counts support this clonotype. The chain recombines TRBV24-1 with TRBJ2-5, with D hard to call. CDR1 is KGHDR, CDR2 SFDVKD, per germline. Trimming took 5 bases from V and 5 from J, leaving 11 bases between them. CDR3 size: 13 residues. This CDR3 is CATSAPALETQYF. The CDR3 DNA reads TGTGCCACCAGTGCCCCTGCTCTGGAGACCCAGTACTTC.

This clonotype turned up a few times. The chain carries TRBV6-1 and TRBJ2-1; tentatively, D is TRBD2 (6 bases). The CDR3 extends over 15 amino acids. Germline CDR1 reads MNHNS; CDR2 reads SASEGT. V lost 5 bases to trimming and J lost 7 bases, with 18 bases between them. CDR3 loop: CASSSGGLLGNEQFF. The DNA for the CDR3 is TGTGCCAGCAGTTCCGGGGGACTCTTAGGTAATGAGCAGTTCTTC.

This chain links TRBV10-3 with TRBJ1-3, with no clear D. The CDR3 contains 14 residues. The V gene's germline CDR1 is ENHRY and CDR2 SYGVKD. V was cut by 3 bases and J by 2 bases, with 8 bases left in between. CDR3 sequence (DNA): TGTGCCATCAGTGACTATGAAACTGGAAACACCATATATTTT. Translated, it gives CAISDYETGNTIYF.

This clonotype has at least ten counts. The chain employs TRBV2 and TRBJ1-5; D is perhaps TRBD1 (6 bases). Trimming left V 7 bases short and J 7 bases short, with 11 bases between. CDR3 length: 12 residues. Germline CDR1 and CDR2: SNHLY and FYNNEI. CDR3: CASNPGAQPQHF. DNA of the CDR3: TGTGCCAGCAACCCGGGGGCCCAGCCCCAGCATTTT.

This clonotype has only a few counts. This sequence joins TRBV28 and TRBJ1-1; the match to TRBD1 covers 11 bases. V dropped 6 bases and J dropped 3; count of bases not matched to a gene: 12. This CDR3 has 17 amino acids. From germline, CDR1 is MDHEN and CDR2 SYDVKM. CDR3 in DNA: TGTGCCAGCAGCGGCGGACAGGGGGCATTTCCGGACACTGAAGCTTTCTTT. Translation gives CASSGGQGAFPDTEAFF.

This rearrangement joins TRBV12-3 or TRBV12-4 to TRBJ2-1; 13 bases line up with TRBD2. CDR3 length: 15 amino acids. Unmatched junction bases numbered 8, after V lost 6 bases and J lost 9 bases. The CDR3 loop is CASSIGLAGVGEQFF. CDR3 DNA sequence: TGTGCCAGCAGCATCGGACTAGCGGGAGTCGGTGAGCAGTTCTTC.

This clonotype was seen a few times. The chain couples TRBV20-1 to TRBJ1-2, with D maybe TRBD1 (5 bases). Between the trimmed V and J ends, which lost 5 bases and 4 bases, there was a span of 14 bases. CDR1 DFQATT and CDR2 SNEGSKA come from the germline V gene (reference sequence). The CDR3 is 13 amino acids. CDR3 amino acids: CSAPRTYRYGYTF. CDR3 in DNA: TGCAGTGCTCCCCGGACATACCGCTATGGCTACACCTTC.

This clonotype was recorded at least ten times. The chain has TRBV6-1 and TRBJ1-1; D remains ambiguous. This CDR3 spans 13 amino acids. In germline, CDR1 is MNHNS, CDR2 SASEGT. Trimming stripped 5 bases from V and 6 bases from J, with 13 bases between. The CDR3 bases are TGTGCCAGCAGTTATTTATCGGGAGCTGAAGCTTTCTTT. Encoded protein: CASSYLSGAEAFF.

This clonotype came up many times. The genes are TRBV28 and TRBJ1-5; maybe TRBD1 (6 bases). Germline values: CDR1 MDHEN, CDR2 SYDVKM. Trimming removed 3 bases from V and 5 bases from J, with 14 bases in between. The CDR3 totals 15 residues. The CDR3 region is CASSFHRVGDQPQHF. The CDR3 DNA sequence: TGTGCCAGCAGTTTCCACAGGGTTGGGGATCAGCCCCAGCATTTT.

This clonotype came up a few times. The chain carries TRBV27 and TRBJ1-5, with D possibly matching TRBD1 (6 bases). This CDR3 has 14 residues. Trimming removed 3 bases at V and 4 bases at J, with 10 bases between. Germline CDR1 is MNHEY and CDR2 is SMNVEV (reference sequence). CDR3 DNA: TGTGCCAGCAGTTTTAGTACAGGGAATCAGCCCCAGCATTTT. Amino acids: CASSFSTGNQPQHF.

Ten or more counts support this clonotype. The chain is built from TRBV27 and TRBJ2-1; D perhaps matches TRBD2 (6 bases). Per the germline V gene, CDR1 is MNHEY and CDR2 is SMNVEV (reference sequence). V was pared by 2 bases and J by 7 bases, with 9 bases between. CDR3 size: 13 residues. This CDR3 reads CASSLGLSNEQFF. In DNA form, the CDR3 reads TGTGCCAGCAGTTTAGGACTATCGAATGAGCAGTTCTTC.

V and J are TRBV10-1 and TRBJ2-7; 9 bases are shared with TRBD1. There are 17 residues in the CDR3. V was pared by 2 bases and J by 1 base, with 9 bases of the junction left unmatched. The germline V gene encodes CDR1 WNHNN and CDR2 SYGVQD (reference sequence). CDR3 bases: TGCGCCAGCAGTGAGAGCCCGGGACAGGGTGAGTCCTACGAGCAGTACTTC. Its protein is CASSESPGQGESYEQYF.

This clonotype was counted ten times or more. The CDR3 DNA reads as TGTGCCAGCAGTTATGGGGGCATTGGGAATGAGCAGTTCTTC. Translating gives CASSYGGIGNEQFF. The V call is TRBV12-3 or TRBV12-4, the J call TRBJ2-1, with TRBD1 as a possible D gene (6 bases). The CDR3 runs to 14 residues. Trimming left V 4 bases short and J 7 bases short, with 14 bases between.

This clonotype showed up just a few times. This chain joins TRBV6-2 or TRBV6-3 and TRBJ2-1; no clear D gene. The germline gives CDR1 MNHEY, CDR2 SVGEGT. The V end was cut by 5 bases, the J end by 8 bases, with 10 bases between. The CDR3 contains 12 residues. The CDR3 here is CASSSDSYEQFF. CDR3 sequence (DNA): TGTGCCAGCAGTAGCGATAGCTATGAGCAGTTCTTC.

This sequence joins TRBV12-3 or TRBV12-4 and TRBJ1-3, with no clear D. The CDR3 contains 14 residues. The CDR3 DNA reads as TGTGCAGATGCCGACTCCTGGAGCGGAAACACCATATATTTT. Translating it yields CADADSWSGNTIYF.

This clonotype has just a few counts. The chain has TRBV28 and TRBJ1-1; no reliable D call. This CDR3 is 12 amino acids long. Trimming left V 6 bases short and J 7 bases short, with 12 bases between. CDR1 and CDR2 from the germline V gene are MDHEN and SYDVKM. The CDR3: CASRDPDVEAFF. For the CDR3, the DNA is TGTGCCAGCAGGGACCCGGACGTTGAAGCTTTCTTT.